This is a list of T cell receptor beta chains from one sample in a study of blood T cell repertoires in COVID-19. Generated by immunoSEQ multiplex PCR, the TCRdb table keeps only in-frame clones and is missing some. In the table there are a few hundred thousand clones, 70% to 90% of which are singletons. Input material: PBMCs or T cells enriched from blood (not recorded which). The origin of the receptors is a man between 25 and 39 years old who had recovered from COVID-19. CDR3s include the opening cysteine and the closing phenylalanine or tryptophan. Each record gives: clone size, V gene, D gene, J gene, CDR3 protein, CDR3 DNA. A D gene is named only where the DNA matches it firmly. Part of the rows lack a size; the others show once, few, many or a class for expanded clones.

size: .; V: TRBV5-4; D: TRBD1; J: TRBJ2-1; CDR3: CASSSGQGISNEQFF; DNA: TGTGCCAGCAGCTCGGGACAGGGGATATCAAATGAGCAGTTCTTC
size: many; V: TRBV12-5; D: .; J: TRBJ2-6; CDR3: CASGLGHSGANVLTF; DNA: TGTGCTAGTGGTTTGGGACACTCTGGGGCCAACGTCCTGACTTTC
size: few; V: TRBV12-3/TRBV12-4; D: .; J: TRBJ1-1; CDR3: CASSSRAEAFF; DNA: TGTGCCAGCAGCTCCCGTGCTGAAGCTTTCTTT
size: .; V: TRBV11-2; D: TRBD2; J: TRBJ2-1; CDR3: CASSLEALAGGHEQFF; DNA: TGTGCCAGCAGCTTAGAAGCGCTCGCGGGGGGGCATGAGCAGTTCTTC
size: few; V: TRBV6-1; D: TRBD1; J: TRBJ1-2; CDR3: CASSEQGANYGYTF; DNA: TGTGCCAGCAGTGAACAGGGGGCAAACTATGGCTACACCTTC
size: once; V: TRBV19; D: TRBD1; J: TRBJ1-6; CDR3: CASSNTGGYSPLHF; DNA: TGTGCCAGTAGTAACACAGGGGGCTATTCACCCCTCCACTTT
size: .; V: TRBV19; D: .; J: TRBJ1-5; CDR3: CASSLGTIFQPQHF; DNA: TGTGCCAGTAGTCTCGGGACAATTTTTCAGCCCCAGCATTTT
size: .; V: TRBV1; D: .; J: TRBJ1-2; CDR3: CTAKDREEGDYTF; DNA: TGCACCGCAAAAGACAGGGAAGAAGGTGACTACACCTTC
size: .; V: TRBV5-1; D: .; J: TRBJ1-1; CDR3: CASGSRDSRTGTEAFF; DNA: TGCGCCAGCGGCTCCCGGGACTCCCGCACGGGCACTGAAGCTTTCTTT
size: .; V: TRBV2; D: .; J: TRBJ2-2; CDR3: CASSEFQPGGGELFF; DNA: TGTGCCAGCAGTGAGTTTCAGCCCGGCGGCGGGGAGCTGTTTTTT
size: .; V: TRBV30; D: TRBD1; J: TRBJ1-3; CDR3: CAWKDRGLTIFGNTIYF; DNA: TGTGCCTGGAAGGACAGGGGTCTAACGATTTTCGGAAACACCATATATTTT
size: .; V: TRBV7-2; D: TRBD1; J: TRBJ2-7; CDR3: CASSLTLGTGTEQYF; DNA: TGTGCCAGCAGCTTAACTCTCGGGACAGGGACCGAGCAGTACTTC
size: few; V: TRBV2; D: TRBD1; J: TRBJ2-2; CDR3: CASSERGQAGTGELFF; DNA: TGTGCCAGCAGTGAACGGGGACAGGCGGGCACCGGGGAGCTGTTTTTT
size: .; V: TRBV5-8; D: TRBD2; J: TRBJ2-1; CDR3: CASSLAGLAFNEQFF; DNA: TGTGCCAGCAGCTTGGCCGGACTAGCCTTCAATGAGCAGTTCTTC
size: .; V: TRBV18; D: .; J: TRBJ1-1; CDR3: CASSTTGKGRTEAFF; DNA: TGTGCCAGCTCAACTACGGGGAAGGGTCGGACTGAAGCTTTCTTT
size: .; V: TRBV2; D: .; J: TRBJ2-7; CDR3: CASSGDSTYEQYF; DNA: TGTGCCAGCAGTGGTGACAGCACCTACGAGCAGTACTTC
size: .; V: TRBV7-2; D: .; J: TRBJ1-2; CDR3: CASSLASGNGYTF; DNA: TGTGCCAGCAGCTTAGCGTCAGGGAATGGCTACACCTTC
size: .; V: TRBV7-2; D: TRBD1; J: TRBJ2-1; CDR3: CASSLGQGIRNEQFF; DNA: TGTGCCAGCAGCTTAGGACAGGGAATAAGGAATGAGCAGTTCTTC
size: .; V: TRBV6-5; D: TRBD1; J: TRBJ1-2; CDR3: CASSYEWDSYGYTF; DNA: TGTGCCAGCAGTTACGAGTGGGACAGCTATGGCTACACCTTC
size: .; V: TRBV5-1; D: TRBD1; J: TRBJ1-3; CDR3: CASSTGQGNTIYF; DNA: TGCGCCAGCAGCACCGGACAGGGGAACACCATATATTTT
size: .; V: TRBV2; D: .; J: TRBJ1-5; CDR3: CASSEVGGGNQPQHF; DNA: TGTGCCAGCAGTGAGGTCGGAGGCGGCAATCAGCCCCAGCATTTT
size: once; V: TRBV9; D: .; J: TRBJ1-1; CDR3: CASSAGTMNTEAFF; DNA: TGTGCCAGCAGCGCCGGGACAATGAACACTGAAGCTTTCTTT
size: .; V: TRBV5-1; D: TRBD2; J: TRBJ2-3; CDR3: CASSFSRGGVLTDTQYF; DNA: TGCGCCAGCAGCTTCTCCCGGGGGGGAGTCCTTACAGATACGCAGTATTTT
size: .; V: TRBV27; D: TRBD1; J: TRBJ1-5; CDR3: CASSARDRGFNQPQHF; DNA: TGTGCCAGCAGCGCCCGAGACAGGGGTTTCAATCAGCCCCAGCATTTT
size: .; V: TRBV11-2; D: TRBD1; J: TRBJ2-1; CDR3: CASSGGTGNEQFF; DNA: TGTGCCAGTTCCGGGGGGACAGGGAATGAGCAGTTCTTC
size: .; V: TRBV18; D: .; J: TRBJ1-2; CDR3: CASSPRTEDYGYTF; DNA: TGTGCCAGCTCACCCCGGACAGAGGACTATGGCTACACCTTC
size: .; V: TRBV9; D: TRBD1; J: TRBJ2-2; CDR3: CASSRQGGSGELFF; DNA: TGTGCCAGCAGCCGACAGGGGGGATCCGGGGAGCTGTTTTTT
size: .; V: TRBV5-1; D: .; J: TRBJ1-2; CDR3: CASRGNYGYTF; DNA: TGCGCCAGCCGGGGGAACTATGGCTACACCTTC
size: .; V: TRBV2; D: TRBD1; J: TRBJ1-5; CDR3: CASSDRGRVNQPQHF; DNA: TGTGCCAGCTCCGACAGGGGGCGAGTCAATCAGCCCCAGCATTTT